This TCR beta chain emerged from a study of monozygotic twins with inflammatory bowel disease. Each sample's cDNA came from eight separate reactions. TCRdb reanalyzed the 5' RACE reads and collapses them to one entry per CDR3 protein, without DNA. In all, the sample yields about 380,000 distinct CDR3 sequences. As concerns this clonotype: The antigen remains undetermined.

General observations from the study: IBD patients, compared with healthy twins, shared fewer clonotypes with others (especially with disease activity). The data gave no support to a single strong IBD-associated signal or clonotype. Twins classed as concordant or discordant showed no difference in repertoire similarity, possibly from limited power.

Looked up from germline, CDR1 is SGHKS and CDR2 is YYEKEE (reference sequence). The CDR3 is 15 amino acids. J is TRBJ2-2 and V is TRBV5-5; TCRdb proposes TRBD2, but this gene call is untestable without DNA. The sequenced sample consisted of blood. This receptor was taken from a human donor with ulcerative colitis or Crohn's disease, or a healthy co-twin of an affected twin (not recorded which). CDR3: CASSSGGTNTGELFF.